A selection of T cell receptor beta chains follows, all from one sample in a study of cytomegalovirus exposure and HLA in healthy donors. Only in-frame clones appear in the TCRdb table, and some are missing; sequencing was by immunoSEQ multiplex PCR. Here the sample table reports 130,000 to 150,000 clones. Material: PBMCs. These receptors were collected from a man aged 40-50 years in good health and CMV-seronegative. CDR3s include the opening cysteine and the closing phenylalanine or tryptophan. The order of the fields is D gene, J gene, V gene, CDR3 DNA, CDR3 protein. A D gene is named only where the DNA matches it firmly.

>.|TRBJ2-3|TRBV28
TGTGCCAGCAGTTTATTGGCGGGGCGCACAGATACGCAGTATTTT
CASSLLAGRTDTQYF
>TRBD1|TRBJ1-6|TRBV2
TGTGCCAGCAGTAATACAGGGGCGCCGGGTAATTCACCCCTCCACTTT
CASSNTGAPGNSPLHF
>TRBD1|TRBJ1-6|TRBV18
TGTGCCAGCTCACGACAGGGAACCTATAATTCACCCCTCCACTTT
CASSRQGTYNSPLHF
>.|TRBJ2-3|TRBV11-3
TGTGCCAGCAGCTTTGGGGGGTTGACAGATACGCAGTATTTT
CASSFGGLTDTQYF
>.|TRBJ1-5|TRBV19
TGTGCCAGTAGTATACAGGGCGGCAATCAGCCCCAGCATTTT
CASSIQGGNQPQHF
>TRBD2|TRBJ2-3|TRBV7-8
TGTGCCAGCAGCTCCTCACTAGCGGGGGGCACAGATACGCAGTATTTT
CASSSSLAGGTDTQYF
>TRBD1|TRBJ1-2|TRBV6-5
TGTGCCAGCAGTAGGGGACAGGGCGATGGCTACACCTTC
CASSRGQGDGYTF
>.|TRBJ2-7|TRBV2
TGTGCCAGCAGAGTAAACCCAGGGATCGAGCAGTACTTC
CASRVNPGIEQYF
>.|TRBJ2-3|TRBV4-2
TGTGCCAGCAGCCAAGACCGTAGCACAGATACGCAGTATTTT
CASSQDRSTDTQYF
>.|TRBJ2-3|TRBV5-4
TGTGCCACCAAGCTAGTCGGATCCGATACGCAGTATTTT
CATKLVGSDTQYF
>TRBD2|TRBJ2-5|TRBV7-8
TGTGCCAGCAGCTTCGGACTAGCGGGGGGGGAAGAGACCCAGTACTTC
CASSFGLAGGEETQYF
>.|TRBJ2-3|TRBV14
TGTGCCAGCAGCCAAGTGGGGGCAAATACGCAGTATTTT
CASSQVGANTQYF
>TRBD2|TRBJ2-7|TRBV5-6
TGTGCCAGCAGCTTGGGACTAGCGGCGCTCTACGAGCAGTACTTC
CASSLGLAALYEQYF
>.|TRBJ2-5|TRBV19
TGTGCCAGTAGTATAGATTGGGCAGGGGAGACCCAGTACTTC
CASSIDWAGETQYF
>TRBD2|TRBJ2-5|TRBV5-4
TGTGCCAGCAGCCCACCGAGCGGGGGGGCGGAGACCCAGTACTTC
CASSPPSGGAETQYF